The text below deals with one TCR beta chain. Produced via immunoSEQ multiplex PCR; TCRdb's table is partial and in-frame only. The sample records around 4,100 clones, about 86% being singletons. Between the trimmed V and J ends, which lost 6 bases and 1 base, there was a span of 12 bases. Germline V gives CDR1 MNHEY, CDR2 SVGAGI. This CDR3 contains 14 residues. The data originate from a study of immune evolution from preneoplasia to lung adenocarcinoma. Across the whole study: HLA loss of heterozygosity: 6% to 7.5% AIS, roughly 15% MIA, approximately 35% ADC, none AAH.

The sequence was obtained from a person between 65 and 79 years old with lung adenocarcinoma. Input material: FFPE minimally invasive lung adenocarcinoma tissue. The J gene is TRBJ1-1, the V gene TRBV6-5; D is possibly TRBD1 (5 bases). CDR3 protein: CASRRGSWNTEAFF. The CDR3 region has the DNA TGTGCCAGCAGAAGGGGTAGCTGGAACACTGAAGCTTTCTTT.